The rows below give T cell receptor beta chains drawn from one sample of a study of T cell changes during pregnancy in multiple sclerosis. Sequencing was performed with immunoSEQ multiplex PCR; in TCRdb, only in-frame clones are kept and a portion is missing. The table has 75,000 to 80,000 clones, roughly 91% seen once. Source: peripheral blood, taken after pregnancy. All receptors come from a female donor in good health, enrolled as a control in a pregnancy study. Each CDR3 is given without its conserved first and last residue.

V	J	CDR3
TRBV30	TRBJ1-3	AWSVQGGNTIY
TRBV5-1	TRBJ1-1	ASSLQGAALNTEAF
TRBV7-3	TRBJ2-1	ASSATDYNEQF
TRBV5-1	TRBJ1-2	ASSSSGNNNYGYT
TRBV27	TRBJ2-1	ASSPGTGYYNEQF
TRBV11-3	TRBJ1-4	ASSLAQGNGSEKLF
TRBV6-5	TRBJ2-3	ASTLEGSQY
TRBV27	TRBJ2-2	ASSPYQTGSTGELF
TRBV29-1	TRBJ1-6	SVALEGRSYNSPLH
TRBV28	TRBJ1-5	ASSLTGRYPQH
TRBV7-9	TRBJ2-1	ASSSPWGGGTYNEQF
TRBV5-6	TRBJ2-7	ASSFGDSGGSYEQY
TRBV2	TRBJ2-3	ASSATGASTDTQY
TRBV6-6	TRBJ1-2	ASSSTAGQYYGYT
TRBV6-6	TRBJ2-1	ASSYTSGGDNEQF
TRBV28	TRBJ2-7	ASSSGQGYEQY
TRBV11-3	TRBJ1-1	ASSLQENTEAF
TRBV5-3	TRBJ2-1	ARSSSGRAMSKEQF
TRBV5-4	TRBJ2-5	ASSFSPREQETQY
TRBV28	TRBJ2-1	ASSSAYFEQF
TRBV18	TRBJ1-4	ASSLLDEKLF
TRBV15	TRBJ2-3	ATSRRQGTDTQY
TRBV7-9	TRBJ1-5	ASSHGQVYSNQPQH
TRBV4-1	TRBJ2-7	ASSQKGIGTSGNEQY
TRBV18	TRBJ2-5	ASSPGLAEETQY
TRBV15	TRBJ2-7	ATAGFDPGLAGDRSYEQY
TRBV6-1	TRBJ2-3	ASSEPGTATDTQY
TRBV30	TRBJ1-6	ASTIRGGRYNSPLH
TRBV4-1	TRBJ2-5	ASSHPSGGPNNQY
TRBV6-1	TRBJ1-5	ASSDGGTGQPQH
TRBV5-1	TRBJ2-3	ASSLGRPERADTQY
TRBV30	TRBJ2-5	ACSGPGGRETQY
TRBV5-1	TRBJ1-1	ASSPGVNTEAF
TRBV30	TRBJ1-1	AWYGQPPGNTEAF
TRBV7-6	TRBJ2-7	ASSLMSRRVSYEQY
TRBV7-9	TRBJ2-1	ASSPGLGLPYNEQF
TRBV7-2	TRBJ1-3	ASSWSEPGNTIY
TRBV7-2	TRBJ2-1	ASSPRRGSLSNEQF
TRBV6-1	TRBJ1-4	ATQGTGHSEKLF
TRBV28	TRBJ2-3	ASSFGTSQTQY
TRBV19	TRBJ2-7	ASRTGAGAYEQY